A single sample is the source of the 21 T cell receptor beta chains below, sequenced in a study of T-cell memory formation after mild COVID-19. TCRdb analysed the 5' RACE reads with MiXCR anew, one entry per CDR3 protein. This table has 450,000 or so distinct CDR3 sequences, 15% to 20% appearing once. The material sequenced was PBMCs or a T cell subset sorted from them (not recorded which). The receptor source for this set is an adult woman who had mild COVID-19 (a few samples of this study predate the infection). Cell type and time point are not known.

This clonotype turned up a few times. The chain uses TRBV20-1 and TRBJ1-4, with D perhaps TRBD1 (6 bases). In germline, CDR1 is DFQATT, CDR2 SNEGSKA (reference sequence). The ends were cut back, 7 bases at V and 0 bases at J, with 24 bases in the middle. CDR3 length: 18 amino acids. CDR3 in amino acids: CSVVRHDRRSTTNEKLFF. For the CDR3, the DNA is TGCAGTGTTGTTCGCCATGACAGGCGATCAACAACTAATGAAAAACTGTTTTTT.

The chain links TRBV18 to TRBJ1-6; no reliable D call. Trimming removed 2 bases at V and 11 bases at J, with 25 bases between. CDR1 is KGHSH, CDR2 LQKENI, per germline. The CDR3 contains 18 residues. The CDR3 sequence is CASSPEEGTTFYWTPLHF. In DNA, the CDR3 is TGTGCCAGCTCACCAGAGGAGGGAACCACCTTCTATTGGACACCCCTCCACTTT.

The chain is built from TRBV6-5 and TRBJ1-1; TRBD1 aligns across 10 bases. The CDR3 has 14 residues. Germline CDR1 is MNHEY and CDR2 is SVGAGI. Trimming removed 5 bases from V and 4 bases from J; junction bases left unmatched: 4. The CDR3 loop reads CASSDDRGLTEAFF. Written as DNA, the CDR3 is TGTGCCAGCAGTGATGACAGGGGGCTCACTGAAGCTTTCTTT.

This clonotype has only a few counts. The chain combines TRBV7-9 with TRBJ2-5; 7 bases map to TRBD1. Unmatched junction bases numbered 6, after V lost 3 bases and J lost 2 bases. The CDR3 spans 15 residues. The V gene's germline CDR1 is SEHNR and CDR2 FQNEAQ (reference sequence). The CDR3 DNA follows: TGTGCCAGCAGCTTGGGACAGTCGGGACAAGAGACCCAGTACTTC. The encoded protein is CASSLGQSGQETQYF.

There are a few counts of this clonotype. CDR3 residues: CASSLEAGQGRYEQFF. The CDR3, as DNA: TGTGCCAGCAGCTTAGAGGCGGGACAGGGGCGATATGAGCAGTTCTTC. V gene TRBV11-2 combines with J gene TRBJ2-1; the match to TRBD1 covers 10 bases. Germline V gene data show CDR1 as SGHAT and CDR2 as FQNNGV. CDR3 length: 16 amino acids. V was clipped by 0 bases and J by 8 bases; unmatched bases: 7. The complete variable domain, with remaining parts taken from reference TRBV11-2 and TRBJ2-1, reads EAGVAQSPRYKIIEKRQSVAFWCNPISGHATLYWYQQILGQGPKLLIQFQNNGVVDDSQLPKDRFSAERLKGVDSTLKIQPAKLEDSAVYLCASSLEAGQGRYEQFFGPGTRLTVL.

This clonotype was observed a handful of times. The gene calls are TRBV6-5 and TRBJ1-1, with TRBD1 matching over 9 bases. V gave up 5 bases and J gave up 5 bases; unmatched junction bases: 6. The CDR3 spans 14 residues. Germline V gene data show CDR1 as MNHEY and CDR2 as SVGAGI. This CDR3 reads CASSRDRVGTEAFF. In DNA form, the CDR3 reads TGTGCCAGCAGTCGGGACAGGGTTGGAACTGAAGCTTTCTTT.

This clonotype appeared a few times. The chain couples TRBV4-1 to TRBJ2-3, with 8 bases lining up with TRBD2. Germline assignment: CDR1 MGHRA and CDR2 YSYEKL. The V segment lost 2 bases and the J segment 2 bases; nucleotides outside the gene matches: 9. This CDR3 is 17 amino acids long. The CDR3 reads CASSQPLAGFSTDTQYF. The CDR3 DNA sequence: TGCGCCAGCAGCCAACCCCTAGCGGGCTTTTCCACAGATACGCAGTATTTT.

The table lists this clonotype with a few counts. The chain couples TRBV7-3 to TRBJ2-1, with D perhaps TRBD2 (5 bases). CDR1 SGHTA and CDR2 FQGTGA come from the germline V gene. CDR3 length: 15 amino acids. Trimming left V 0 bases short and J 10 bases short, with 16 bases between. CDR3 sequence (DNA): TGTGCCAGCAGCTTAACGTGGGAGAAGAGTAGAGAGCAGTTCTTC. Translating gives CASSLTWEKSREQFF. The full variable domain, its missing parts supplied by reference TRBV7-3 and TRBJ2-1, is GAGVSQTPSNKVTEKGKYVELRCDPISGHTALYWYRQSLGQGPEFLIYFQGTGAADDSGLPNDRFFAVRPEGSVSTLKIQRTERGDSAVYLCASSLTWEKSREQFFGPGTRLTVL.

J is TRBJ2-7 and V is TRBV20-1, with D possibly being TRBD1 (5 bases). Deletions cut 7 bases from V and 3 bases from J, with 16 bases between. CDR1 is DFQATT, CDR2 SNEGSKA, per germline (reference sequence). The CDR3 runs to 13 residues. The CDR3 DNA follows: TGCAGTGATAGTCCAGGGAACCGCTACGAGCAGTACTTC. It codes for CSDSPGNRYEQYF.

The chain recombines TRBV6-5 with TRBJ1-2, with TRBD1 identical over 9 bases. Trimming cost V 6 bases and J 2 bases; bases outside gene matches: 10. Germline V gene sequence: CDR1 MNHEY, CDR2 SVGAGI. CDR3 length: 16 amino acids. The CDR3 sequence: CASRRTGTGRNYGYTF. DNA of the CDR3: TGTGCCAGCAGGCGAACGGGGACAGGGCGCAACTATGGCTACACCTTC.

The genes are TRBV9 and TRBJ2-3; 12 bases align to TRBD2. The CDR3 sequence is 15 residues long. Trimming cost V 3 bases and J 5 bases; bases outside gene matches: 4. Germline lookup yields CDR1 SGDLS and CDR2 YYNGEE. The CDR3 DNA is TGTGCCAGCAGCGGACTAGCGGGGGTTGGAGATACGCAGTATTTT. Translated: CASSGLAGVGDTQYF.

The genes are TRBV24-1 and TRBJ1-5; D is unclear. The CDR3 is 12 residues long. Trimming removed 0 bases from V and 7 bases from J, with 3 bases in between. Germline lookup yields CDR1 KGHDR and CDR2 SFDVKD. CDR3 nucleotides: TGTGCCACCAGTGATTTGCAACAGCCCCAGCATTTT. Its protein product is CATSDLQQPQHF.

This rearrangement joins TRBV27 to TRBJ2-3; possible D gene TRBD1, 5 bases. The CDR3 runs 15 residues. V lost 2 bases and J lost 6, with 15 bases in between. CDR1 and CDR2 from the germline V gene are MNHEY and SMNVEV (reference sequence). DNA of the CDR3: TGTGCCAGCAGTTTAGGGGTTCAGGGCTCCGATACGCAGTATTTT. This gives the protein CASSLGVQGSDTQYF.

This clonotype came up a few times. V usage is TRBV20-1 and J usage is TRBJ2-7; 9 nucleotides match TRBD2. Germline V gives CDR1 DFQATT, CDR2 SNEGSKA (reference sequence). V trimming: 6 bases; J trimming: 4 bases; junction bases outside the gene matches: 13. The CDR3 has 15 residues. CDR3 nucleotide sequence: TGCAGTGCAGTACAAAGGGGCGGGAGGGGATACGAGCAGTACTTC. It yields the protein CSAVQRGGRGYEQYF.

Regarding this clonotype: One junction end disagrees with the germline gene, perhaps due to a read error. The CDR3 is CASSSPWGGTDTQYF. CDR3 coding DNA: TGTGCCAGTAGTAGTCCGTGGGGGGGCACGGATACGCAGTATTTT. V gene TRBV19 combines with J gene TRBJ2-3; possible D gene TRBD2, 7 bases. This CDR3 region has 15 residues. CDR1 is LNHDA and CDR2 is SQIVND in the germline V gene (reference sequence).

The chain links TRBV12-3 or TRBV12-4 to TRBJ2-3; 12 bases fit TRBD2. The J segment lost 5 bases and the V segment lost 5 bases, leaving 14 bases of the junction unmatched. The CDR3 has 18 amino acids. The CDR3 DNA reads TGTGCCAGCAGTACACGAATCTCTAGCGGGAGGGCGGTAGATACGCAGTATTTT. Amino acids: CASSTRISSGRAVDTQYF.

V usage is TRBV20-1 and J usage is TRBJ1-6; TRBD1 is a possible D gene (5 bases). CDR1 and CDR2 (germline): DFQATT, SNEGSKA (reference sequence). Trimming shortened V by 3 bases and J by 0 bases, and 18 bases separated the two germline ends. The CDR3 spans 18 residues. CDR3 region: CSARRDFSLRSYNSPLHF. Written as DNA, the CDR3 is TGCAGTGCTAGGCGGGACTTTTCACTCCGCTCCTATAATTCACCCCTCCACTTT.

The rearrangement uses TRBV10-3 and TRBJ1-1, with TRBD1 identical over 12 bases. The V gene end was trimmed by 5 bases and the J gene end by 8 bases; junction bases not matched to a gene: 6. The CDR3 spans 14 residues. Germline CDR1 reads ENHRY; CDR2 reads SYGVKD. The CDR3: CAISSGTGGQEAFF. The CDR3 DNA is TGTGCCATCAGTTCCGGGACAGGGGGCCAGGAAGCTTTCTTT.

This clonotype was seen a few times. The CDR3 here is CASLASGPGEQYF. DNA of the CDR3: TGTGCCAGCCTAGCTAGCGGGCCGGGCGAGCAGTACTTC. The chain couples TRBV12-3 or TRBV12-4 to TRBJ2-7; TRBD2 matches at 8 bases. The CDR3 contains 13 residues. Trimming removed 8 bases from V and 6 bases from J; junction bases left unmatched: 9.

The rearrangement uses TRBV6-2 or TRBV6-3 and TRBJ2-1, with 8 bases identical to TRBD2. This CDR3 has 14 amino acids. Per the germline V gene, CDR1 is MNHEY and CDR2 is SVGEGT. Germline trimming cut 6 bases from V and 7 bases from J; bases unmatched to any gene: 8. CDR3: CASRVLAVGNEQFF. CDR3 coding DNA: TGTGCCAGCAGGGTACTAGCGGTAGGGAATGAGCAGTTCTTC.

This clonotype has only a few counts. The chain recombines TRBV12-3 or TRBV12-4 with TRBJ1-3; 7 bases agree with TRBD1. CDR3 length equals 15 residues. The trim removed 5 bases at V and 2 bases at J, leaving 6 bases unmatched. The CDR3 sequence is CASSPGGGAGNTIYF. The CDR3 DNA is TGTGCCAGCAGTCCAGGGGGGGGTGCTGGAAACACCATATATTTT.